This T cell receptor (beta chain) was sequenced for a study of T cell responses to AZD1222 COVID-19 vaccine. Sequencing was performed with immunoSEQ multiplex PCR; in TCRdb, only in-frame clones are kept and a portion is missing. The table records about 180,000 clones, about 91% of them present only once. As to this clone: Its antigen is unidentified.

Findings and limits, study-wide: Vaccination with two AZD1222 doses was followed by a rise in Spike-specific TCR breadth and depth.

CDR1 and CDR2 (germline): SNHLY, FYNNEI. The CDR3 sequence is 12 residues long. V was shortened by 10 bases and J by 9 bases, with 16 bases between the two germline ends. The material was peripheral blood, obtained 28 days after the second AZD1222 dose. The sequence was collected from an adult who received the AZD1222 COVID-19 vaccine. The chain combines TRBV2 with TRBJ2-1; D may be TRBD2 (7 bases). The CDR3 DNA reads TGTGCCACCGTAAGGGGGGGGAGTGAGCAGTTCTTC. This translates into CATVRGGSEQFF.